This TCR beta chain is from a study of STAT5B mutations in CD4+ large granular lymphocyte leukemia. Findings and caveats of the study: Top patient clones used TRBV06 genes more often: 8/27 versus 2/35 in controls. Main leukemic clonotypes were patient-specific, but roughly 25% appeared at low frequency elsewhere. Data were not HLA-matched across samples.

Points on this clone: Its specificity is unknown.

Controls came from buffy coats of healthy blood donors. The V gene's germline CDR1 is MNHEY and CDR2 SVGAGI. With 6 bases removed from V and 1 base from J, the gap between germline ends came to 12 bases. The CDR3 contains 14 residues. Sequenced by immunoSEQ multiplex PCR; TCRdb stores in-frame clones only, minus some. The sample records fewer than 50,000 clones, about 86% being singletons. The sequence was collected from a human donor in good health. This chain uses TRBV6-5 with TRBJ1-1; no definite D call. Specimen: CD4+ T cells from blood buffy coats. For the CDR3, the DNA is TGTGCCAGCAGCTCTAGGACTGGGAACACTGAAGCTTTCTTT. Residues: CASSSRTGNTEAFF.